This entry lists 10 T cell receptor beta chains sequenced from one sample in a study of T cell changes during pregnancy in multiple sclerosis. The assay was immunoSEQ multiplex PCR, and TCRdb's table has in-frame clones only and misses some. The sample contains about 65,000 clones, almost 95% of which appear only once. Sequencing was performed on CD8+ T cells from peripheral blood mononuclear cells, taken in the third trimester of pregnancy. These receptors were taken from a female donor in good health, enrolled as a control in a pregnancy study.

The chain recombines TRBV7-8 with TRBJ1-1, with D perhaps matching TRBD1 (6 bases). Trimming removed 2 bases from V and 6 bases from J, with 10 bases in between. CDR1 and CDR2 from the germline V gene are SGHVS and FQNEAQ. The CDR3 consists of 13 residues. This CDR3 reads CASSLTWTAEAFF. DNA of the CDR3: TGTGCCAGCAGCTTAACCTGGACAGCTGAAGCTTTCTTT.

Of note for this clone: Within the sample, other DNA sequences also encode this same CDR3. The J gene is TRBJ2-7, the V gene TRBV4-2, with 7 bases that match TRBD1. V lost 0 bases to trimming and J lost 0 bases; unmatched junction nucleotides: 2. Germline V lookup: CDR1 LGHNA, CDR2 YNFKEQ. CDR3 length: 15 amino acids. CDR3 residues: CASSQDRQGSYEQYF. The CDR3 bases are TGTGCCAGCAGCCAAGATAGACAGGGCTCCTACGAGCAGTACTTC.

The rearrangement uses TRBV11-2 and TRBJ1-5; 8 positions match TRBD1. Germline V lookup: CDR1 SGHAT, CDR2 FQNNGV. The CDR3 is made up of 17 amino acids. The V gene end was trimmed by 7 bases and the J gene end by 7 bases; junction bases not matched to a gene: 18. The CDR3 reads CASTKTAARGRRQPQHF. DNA of the CDR3: TGTGCCAGCACCAAAACGGCGGCCAGGGGGCGCCGGCAGCCCCAGCATTTT.

Regarding this clone: No conserved phenylalanine or tryptophan ends this CDR3, so it is likely a read error. This chain links TRBV29-1 with TRBJ1-1; D gene uncertain. Trimming removed 8 bases from V and 4 bases from J, with 5 bases in between. The CDR3 has 9 amino acids. Germline V lookup: CDR1 SQVTM, CDR2 ANQGSEA. The CDR3 reads CSLSTEAFL. In DNA, the CDR3 is TGCAGCCTGAGCACTGAAGCTTTCCTT.

The genes are TRBV4-1 and TRBJ2-1, with 8 positions matching TRBD1. Germline V lookup: CDR1 MGHRA, CDR2 YSYEKL. The ends lost 4 bases at V and 1 base at J; junction bases unmatched: 3. The CDR3 runs to 15 residues. CDR3 region: CASSPGTGSYNEQFF. CDR3 bases: TGCGCCAGCAGCCCAGGGACAGGATCCTACAATGAGCAGTTCTTC.

V usage is TRBV6-4 and J usage is TRBJ2-3; 7 bases align to TRBD2. This CDR3 has 14 amino acids. Per the germline V gene, CDR1 is MRHNA and CDR2 is SNTAGT. J gave up 5 bases and V 5 bases, and 7 bases lay outside the gene matches. The CDR3 region has the DNA TGTGCCAGCAGTAACTATGGGGGGGGAGATACGCAGTATTTT. This codes for CASSNYGGGDTQYF.

The chain has TRBV11-3 and TRBJ1-6; D gene ambiguous. This CDR3 has 14 amino acids. Germline V gene sequence: CDR1 SGHNT, CDR2 YENEEA. The germline V and J ends were trimmed by 5 bases and 0 bases, with 5 bases remaining between them. The CDR3 reads CASSLRSYNSPLHF. For the CDR3, the DNA is TGTGCCAGCAGCCTCCGCTCCTATAATTCACCCCTCCACTTT.

The chain employs TRBV10-3 and TRBJ2-3, with TRBD1 matching over 7 bases. CDR1 is ENHRY and CDR2 is SYGVKD in the germline V gene. This CDR3 is built from 16 residues. V lost 2 bases, J lost 4 bases, and 9 bases stayed unmatched. CDR3 nucleotide sequence: TGTGCCATCAGTGAGGGGATGACAGGGCGCGCAGATACGCAGTATTTT. Its translation: CAISEGMTGRADTQYF.

The J gene is TRBJ1-2, the V gene TRBV7-9, with D tentatively TRBD1 (5 bases). The CDR3 has 14 residues. Looked up from germline, CDR1 is SEHNR and CDR2 is FQNEAQ (reference sequence). Trimming removed 5 bases at V and 0 bases at J, with 10 bases between. CDR3 amino acids: CASSSTGSNYGYTF. The DNA for the CDR3 is TGTGCCAGCAGCAGCACAGGCTCTAACTATGGCTACACCTTC.

The chain joins TRBV5-6 to TRBJ2-3, with 11 positions matching TRBD2. This CDR3 has 17 residues. The V gene end was trimmed by 4 bases and the J gene end by 4 bases; junction bases not matched to a gene: 11. Germline-derived CDR1 and CDR2 are SGHDT and YYEEEE. The CDR3 here is CASSPFSSGGAPDTQYF. The CDR3 DNA sequence: TGTGCCAGCAGCCCCTTTAGTAGCGGGGGGGCCCCAGATACGCAGTATTTT.